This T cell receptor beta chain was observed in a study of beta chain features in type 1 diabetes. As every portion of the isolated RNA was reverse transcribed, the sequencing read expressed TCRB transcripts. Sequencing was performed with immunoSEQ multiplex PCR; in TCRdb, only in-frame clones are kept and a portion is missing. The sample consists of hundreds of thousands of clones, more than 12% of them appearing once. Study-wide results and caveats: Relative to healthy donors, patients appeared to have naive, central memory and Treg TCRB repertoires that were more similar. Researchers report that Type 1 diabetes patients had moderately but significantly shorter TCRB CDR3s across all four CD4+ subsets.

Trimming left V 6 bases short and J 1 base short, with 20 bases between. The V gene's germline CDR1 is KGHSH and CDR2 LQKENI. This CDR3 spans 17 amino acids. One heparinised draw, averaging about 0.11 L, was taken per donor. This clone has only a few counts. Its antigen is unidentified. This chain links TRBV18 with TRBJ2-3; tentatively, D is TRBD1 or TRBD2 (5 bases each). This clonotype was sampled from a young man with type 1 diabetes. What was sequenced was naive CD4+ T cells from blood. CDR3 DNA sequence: TGTGCCAGCTCGCAAACGGATGCTGGGACCGGCACAGATACGCAGTATTTT. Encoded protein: CASSQTDAGTGTDTQYF. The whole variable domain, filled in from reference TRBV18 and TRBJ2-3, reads NAGVMQNPRHLVRRRGQEARLRCSPMKGHSHVYWYRQLPEEGLKFMVYLQKENIIDESGMPKERFSAEFPKEGPSILRIQQVVRGDSAAYFCASSQTDAGTGTDTQYFGPGTRLTVL.